These T cell receptor beta chains were read from a single sample in a study of CD8+ T cells in alopecia areata. Method: immunoSEQ multiplex PCR; TCRdb's copy keeps in-frame clones and lacks some. The sample includes about 180,000 clones, about 53% of them seen just once. Source: CD8+ T cells sorted from blood, taken at week 24, from a patient treated with tofacitinib. The source is a human donor with alopecia areata. Both conserved end residues are part of each CDR3. D genes are given only for firm matches. Some rows mark clone size as missing; the rest say once, few, many or name a class of expanded clone.

D gene	clone size	V gene	CDR3 length	J gene	CDR3 protein
TRBD1	-	TRBV30	15	TRBJ1-2	CASNPRGQGRDGYTF
-	-	TRBV6-6	13	TRBJ2-7	CASSPGAFYEQYF
-	-	TRBV6-1	16	TRBJ2-2	CASSENSRTSVGELFF
TRBD1	large	TRBV10-2	13	TRBJ1-5	CASSIDRAQPQHF
-	-	TRBV5-1	14	TRBJ1-2	CASSLASRIDGYTF
-	-	TRBV6-5	11	TRBJ1-2	CASRANYGYTF
-	-	TRBV15	15	TRBJ2-3	CATSVSGFMADTQYF
-	-	TRBV12-5	12	TRBJ2-7	CASGLSGYEQYF
-	medium-sized	TRBV4-1	13	TRBJ1-2	CASSQSNSYGYTF
TRBD1	-	TRBV27	17	TRBJ1-1	CASSSITGGLVNTEAFF
TRBD1	few	TRBV4-3	16	TRBJ2-7	CASSQDSTGVTYEQYF
-	few	TRBV29-1	15	TRBJ1-2	CSVEEAVIPNYGYTF
-	few	TRBV7-9	13	TRBJ2-2	CASSLGSTGELFF
-	-	TRBV29-1	14	TRBJ2-2	CSVMALARPGELFF
-	-	TRBV4-1	16	TRBJ2-7	CASSQGSGGRLSEQYF
-	-	TRBV4-3	15	TRBJ2-7	CASSQGAGSSYEQYF
-	-	TRBV7-2	12	TRBJ2-1	CASRGTDNEQFF
-	few	TRBV25-1	13	TRBJ1-1	CASSLGPFSEAFF
TRBD1	once	TRBV7-9	15	TRBJ1-1	CASSRRGGKNTEAFF
TRBD1	-	TRBV30	12	TRBJ1-1	CAWSVGQVEAFF
-	few	TRBV30	15	TRBJ1-2	CAWREDRGRGHGYTF
TRBD1	-	TRBV2	14	TRBJ2-7	CASRSTGGGYEQYF
-	-	TRBV2	13	TRBJ1-1	CASSTTMNTEAFF
-	few	TRBV14	14	TRBJ2-3	CASSQEVSTDTQYF
-	few	TRBV4-3	14	TRBJ1-1	CASSEDRTNTEAFF
-	-	TRBV7-8	12	TRBJ2-7	CASSYRVGEQYF
TRBD1	-	TRBV30	12	TRBJ2-7	CATDRGNYEQYF
-	-	TRBV19	13	TRBJ1-5	CASSIRPDQPQHF
TRBD1	-	TRBV29-1	16	TRBJ1-1	CSVEWTGEGVNTEAFF
-	-	TRBV4-3	16	TRBJ2-2	CASSQGVAGLLGELFF
-	-	TRBV30	13	TRBJ2-7	CAWSGGGGSEQYF
TRBD1	few	TRBV5-6	16	TRBJ2-2	CASSLVGGWSTGELFF
-	-	TRBV30	13	TRBJ1-1	CAWSIGMNTEAFF
-	-	TRBV29-1	16	TRBJ2-1	CSVEDPQRQAYNEQFF
-	few	TRBV29-1	13	TRBJ2-7	CSVVPEGGYEQYF
TRBD1	-	TRBV2	14	TRBJ1-5	CASSEQGGNQPQHF
TRBD2	few	TRBV7-6	14	TRBJ2-5	CASSPSGGAETQYF
-	few	TRBV4-3	14	TRBJ2-7	CASSQDQGSYEQYF
-	-	TRBV5-6	13	TRBJ2-5	CASSDTGEETQYF
-	few	TRBV10-3	15	TRBJ2-3	CAISVRAVATDTQYF